This T cell receptor (beta chain) is from a study of blood T cell repertoires in COVID-19. This CDR3 has 15 residues. Trimming took 8 bases from V and 0 from J, leaving 16 bases between them. Per the germline V gene, CDR1 is SNHLY and CDR2 is FYNNEI. Original methodology: Reference gene primer amplification gave nucleated cell count estimates. Repertoires were generated with immunoSEQ multiplex PCR, while TCRdb's copy carries only in-frame clones and drops some. The V and J calls and the clone size are those of that table, but D and trimming were determined from the DNA. The sample has around 80,000 clones; approximately 85% are singletons.

This chain connects TRBV2 to TRBJ1-1, with a possible D match to TRBD1 (6 bases). The TCR sequence derives from a man aged 50-59 years with COVID-19, enrolled during active disease. Sequencing was carried out using peripheral blood. As DNA, the CDR3 is TGTGCCAGCGGAGACAGGAGAAGCATGAACACTGAAGCTTTCTTT. Protein sequence: CASGDRRSMNTEAFF.